The sequence of this T cell receptor (beta chain) was determined in a study of cytomegalovirus exposure and HLA in healthy donors. Study-level points and caveats: In a later analysis, the majority of CMV-associated beta chains seemingly showed HLA restriction. Most sequenced TCRs were rare (though some public TCRs occurred in many donors). The study recorded some 160 TCR beta chains that were cytomegalovirus-associated.

This clone has just a few counts. The antigen is unknown. V was pared by 0 bases and J by 5 bases, with 5 bases of the junction left unmatched. Germline CDR1 SGHAT, CDR2 FQDESV (reference sequence). CDR3 length: 16 amino acids. It was with 60 Vbeta and 13 Jbeta primers that the PCR ran. Sequencing was performed with immunoSEQ multiplex PCR; in TCRdb, only in-frame clones are kept and a portion is missing. The table has roughly 150,000 clones, 65% to 75% seen once. The sequenced material came from PBMCs. This sequence originates from a man in his 60s in good health and CMV-seronegative. The chain links TRBV11-1 to TRBJ2-7; 12 bases agree with TRBD1. Written as DNA, the CDR3 is TGTGCCAGCAGCTTAGCGGGACAGGGGGCGAGGAACGAGCAGTACTTC. Translating it yields CASSLAGQGARNEQYF.